This T cell receptor (beta chain) was identified during a study of blood T cells in healthy people across ages (dated by TCRdb to the mid-2010s). Some background on the complete study: In model experiments, template switching captured roughly one uniquely barcoded TCR beta cDNA molecule for every two T cells. Using deep sequencing normalized with unique cDNA molecular identifiers, the study measured how TCR beta repertoire diversity changes with age. The donors were split into four age groups: young (average about 15 years), middle-aged (more than 35), aged (over 55) and long-lived (over 80). To avoid experimental bias, donors of different ages were spread randomly across the sequencing lanes. Using the same blood draw, the study looked at two additional independent replicas of 1 million unique cDNA reads for two donors, one aged 18 to 30 and the other aged 80 or older.

Systemically healthy Caucasian individuals from Russia, 39 in total and aged about 6 to 95 years, were included as donors. Each donor gave around 9.8 milliliters of peripheral blood, collected into EDTA-treated Vacutainer tubes. Ficoll-Paque density-gradient centrifugation was used to isolate PBMCs, with at least 7 million per sample. Total RNA, at least 6 micrograms per sample, was extracted from PBMCs with Trizol reagent. For every donor, flow cytometry on a PBMC aliquot measured the percentage of naive CD45RAhigh/CD27high T cells. Paper-wide results and their limitations: Observed TCR beta diversity per million T cells fell roughly linearly with age, and a significant reduction was already apparent by age around 40. Since profiling was done on bulk unsorted PBMCs, naive and antigen-experienced compartments could not be conclusively compared. Compared with the aged group, the long-lived group had more naive CD4+ T cells, fewer expanded clones and increased TCR diversity, suggesting age selection. Observed TCR beta diversity correlated strongly with the percentage of naive T cells measured by flow cytometry. Total diversity estimates from one million sequenced T cells were considered lower bounds and underestimates. Donor CMV infection status was unknown, potentially confounding age-related changes in expanded clonotypes.

CDR1 SGHRS and CDR2 YFSETQ are derived from the germline V gene. V loses 0 bases, J loses 0 bases, and the germline ends lie 8 bases apart. The CDR3 runs 15 amino acids, cysteine and phenylalanine included. Only CDR3 DNA is held: 45 bases, read in frame from base 1. Library preparation was by 5' RACE. Reads for this sample came from an Illumina HiSeq 2500. A second PCR of about 7 to 12 cycles was run with a J-beta primer mix and a sample-barcoded 5' primer. Each TCR beta cDNA molecule received a unique molecular identifier from a template-switch 5' adaptor carrying 12 random nucleotides. Each sample yielded at least 2.5 million CDR3-containing paired-end reads. First-strand cDNA was synthesized from all RNA with the Mint cDNA synthesis kit, primed by a TRBC-specific oligonucleotide. Following uracil-DNA glycosylase treatment, a first 18-cycle PCR with universal primers M1SS and BC2_uni_R was performed on all cDNA. The authors' pipeline ran thus. Normalization of each sample was performed by random selection of 1 million high-quality reads, each carrying a distinct molecular identifier. Reads sharing molecular identifiers were discarded rather than binned into consensus sequences. CDR3 identification, clonotype clustering and error correction used MiTCR with a Q25 quality threshold and the strictest error-elimination algorithm. Lower-bound total TCR beta diversity was estimated with a nonparametric unseen species model using Euler transformation. In TCRdb, the public reads were trimmed at Q25 with fastp and aligned with MiXCR, with productive beta chains retained. All rows with the same CDR3 protein become a single entry with the most common DNA and genes. The V and J calls reflect TCRdb's pipeline rather than the authors' work. The sample table contains some 700,000 distinct CDR3 sequences; only one count was recorded for about 40% of them. Around 20% of the sample is taken by the ten largest.

On this clonotype: Its antigen is currently not known. Base qualities are not recorded, but no much larger clone differs from it by a single base.

Sequencing was performed on blood. This sequence uses TRBV5-1 and TRBJ2-3; the D gene remains uncertain. This clonotype was sampled from a woman in her sixties or seventies in good health. The CDR3 in this case is CASSLDGYSTDTQYF. The DNA sequence is as follows: TGCGCCAGCAGCTTGGACGGGTATAGCACAGATACGCAGTATTTT.